These 10 T cell receptor beta chains were all obtained from the same sample, sequenced in a study of blood T cell repertoires in COVID-19. TCRdb keeps only in-frame clones here, not all; method: immunoSEQ multiplex PCR. The profile shows 150,000 or so clones, approximately 80% of them singletons. Sequences were obtained from PBMCs or T cells enriched from blood (not recorded which). The origin of the receptors is a man aged 40-49 years who had recovered from COVID-19.

V is TRBV5-1 and J is TRBJ2-2; 8 nucleotides match TRBD1. The CDR3 runs 13 residues. V trimming: 0 bases; J trimming: 13 bases; junction bases outside the gene matches: 5. CDR1 and CDR2 from the germline V gene are SGHRS and YFSETQ. The chain's CDR3 is CASSLEGQGGLFF. Written as DNA, the CDR3 is TGCGCCAGCAGCTTGGAAGGACAGGGTGGGCTGTTTTTT. The full variable domain, in which reference TRBV5-1 and TRBJ2-2 provide the parts outside the CDR3, is KAGVTQTPRYLIKTRGQQVTLSCSPISGHRSVSWYQQTPGQGLQFLFEYFSETQRNKGNFPGRFSGRQFSNSRSEMNVSTLELGDSALYLCASSLEGQGGLFFGEGSRLTVL.

This sequence joins TRBV7-6 and TRBJ1-3; D is uncertain. Germline loops: CDR1 SGHVS, CDR2 FNYEAQ. Deletions cut 0 bases from V and 4 bases from J, with 13 bases between. The CDR3 runs to 16 residues. CDR3 in amino acids: CASSLAAGCCGNTIYF. The CDR3 DNA reads as TGTGCCAGCAGCTTAGCGGCGGGGTGTTGCGGAAACACCATATATTTT.

This chain joins TRBV28 and TRBJ2-3; 10 bases align to TRBD2. The CDR3 totals 19 residues. V dropped 2 bases and J dropped 2; count of bases not matched to a gene: 13. Germline loops: CDR1 MDHEN, CDR2 SYDVKM. The CDR3 is CASSLEAAAAGGPTDTQYF. DNA of the CDR3: TGTGCCAGCAGTTTAGAGGCCGCGGCAGCGGGGGGGCCCACAGATACGCAGTATTTT. Using reference TRBV28 and TRBJ2-3 for the parts outside the CDR3, the full variable domain is DVKVTQSSRYLVKRTGEKVFLECVQDMDHENMFWYRQDPGLGLRLIYFSYDVKMKEKGDIPEGYSVSREKKERFSLILESASTNQTSMYLCASSLEAAAAGGPTDTQYFGPGTRLTVL.

This chain connects TRBV9 to TRBJ1-1; D ambiguous. Trimming removed 0 bases at V and 4 bases at J, with 13 bases between. This CDR3 spans 15 amino acids. CDR1 and CDR2 (germline): SGDLS, YYNGEE. CDR3 nucleotides: TGTGCCAGCAGCGTAGGTAGTACCGGGGTCACTGAAGCTTTCTTT. It translates to CASSVGSTGVTEAFF.

The chain joins TRBV2 to TRBJ2-3; 7 nucleotides match TRBD1. Germline trimming cut 7 bases from V and 3 bases from J; bases unmatched to any gene: 13. Germline V gives CDR1 SNHLY, CDR2 FYNNEI. The CDR3 has 16 amino acids. CDR3 coding DNA: TGTGCCAGCACGCGCATACAGGGGCGTGGGACAGATACGCAGTATTTT. Translated, it gives CASTRIQGRGTDTQYF.

The chain carries TRBV29-1 and TRBJ1-1; TRBD1 is a possible D gene (5 bases). Trimming left V 6 bases short and J 2 bases short, with 16 bases between. The CDR3 totals 14 residues. The germline gives CDR1 SQVTM, CDR2 ANQGSEA. The CDR3 coding sequence is TGCAGCGTCATGAAGGACACAGGTAACACTGAAGCTTTCTTT. The encoded protein is CSVMKDTGNTEAFF.

CDR3 protein: CAGRTGWEQYF. In DNA form, the CDR3 reads TGTGCCGGAAGGACAGGGTGGGAGCAGTACTTC. This chain joins TRBV2 and TRBJ2-7; 8 bases map to TRBD1. The CDR3 runs 11 residues. V dropped 11 bases and J dropped 7; count of bases not matched to a gene: 7. Germline loops: CDR1 SNHLY, CDR2 FYNNEI.

The rearrangement uses TRBV5-4 and TRBJ2-7, with TRBD2 as a possible D gene (5 bases). Germline V gene data show CDR1 as SGHNT and CDR2 as YYREEE (reference sequence). The CDR3 is made up of 13 amino acids. Trimming cost V 4 bases and J 4 bases, with 12 bases left between them. Here the CDR3 reads CASSTPLAYEQYF. CDR3 DNA: TGTGCCAGCAGCACTCCCCTAGCTTACGAGCAGTACTTC.

The J gene is TRBJ1-1, the V gene TRBV6-5; the D is unclear. The CDR3 length is 14 residues. V was trimmed by 2 bases and J by 5 bases, leaving 12 bases between them. Germline V gene data show CDR1 as MNHEY and CDR2 as SVGAGI. CDR3 in DNA: TGTGCCAGCAGTTACCTAGTAGGAGGAACTGAAGCTTTCTTT. Translating it yields CASSYLVGGTEAFF.

The rearrangement joins TRBV4-1 to TRBJ1-1; D is undetermined. Per germline, CDR1 MGHRA and CDR2 YSYEKL. CDR3 length: 11 amino acids. Trimming removed 3 bases at V and 6 bases at J, with 5 bases between. The CDR3: CASSQSAEAFF. CDR3 bases: TGCGCCAGCAGCCAGAGCGCTGAAGCTTTCTTT.